These 12 T cell receptor beta chains came from one sample sequenced in a study of neurological immune-mediated disorders. TCRdb re-analysed the 5' RACE reads in MiXCR, keeping a single row per CDR3 protein. The table shows fewer than 75,000 distinct CDR3 sequences, with 4.5% to 5.5% occurring only once. Sequencing was done on a sample of PBMCs. Every receptor here comes from a man younger than 45 with multiple sclerosis.

This clonotype was seen at least ten times. The V call is TRBV20-1, the J call TRBJ2-5; 7 bases line up with TRBD2. The CDR3 contains 13 residues. The germline V gene encodes CDR1 DFQATT and CDR2 SNEGSKA (reference sequence). The V gene end was trimmed by 3 bases and the J gene end by 4 bases; junction bases not matched to a gene: 5. Here the CDR3 reads CSARGRTRETQYF. CDR3 coding DNA: TGCAGTGCTAGGGGCCGGACTAGAGAGACCCAGTACTTC.

This clonotype was recorded at least ten times. V and J are TRBV12-3 or TRBV12-4 and TRBJ2-7; 7 nucleotides align to TRBD1. The CDR3 runs 12 residues. After removal of 6 bases from V and 5 bases from J, the junction contained 4 bases not matched to a gene. The CDR3 reads CASRQGFHEQYF. CDR3 in DNA: TGTGCCAGCAGACAGGGGTTCCACGAGCAGTACTTC.

This clonotype came up many times. This chain connects TRBV6-5 to TRBJ1-2; the match to TRBD1 covers 8 bases. V shed 5 bases, J shed 7 bases, and the junction held 6 bases outside the gene matches. CDR1 MNHEY and CDR2 SVGAGI come from the germline V gene. The CDR3 runs 13 residues. The CDR3 sequence: CASSPSGQGGYTF. CDR3 DNA: TGTGCCAGCAGTCCCTCAGGACAGGGTGGCTACACCTTC.

Comments on this clonotype: A much larger clone sits a single nucleotide away, making a read error possible. The chain couples TRBV20-1 to TRBJ1-2; no reliable D call. The germline V gene has CDR1 DFQATT and CDR2 SNEGSKA (reference sequence). Deletions cut 6 bases from V and 5 bases from J, with 13 bases between. This CDR3 contains 12 residues. The CDR3 DNA reads TGCAGTGCCTCGGGAAAGAGATATGGCTACACCTTC. Protein: CSASGKRYGYTF.

The table lists this clonotype with many counts. The chain is built from TRBV5-1 and TRBJ2-3; the D is unclear. Germline V gene sequence: CDR1 SGHRS, CDR2 YFSETQ. The CDR3 spans 13 residues. V was shortened by 7 bases and J by 0 bases, with 9 bases between the two germline ends. The CDR3 sequence is CASADGSTDTQYF. The CDR3 coding sequence is TGCGCCAGCGCGGACGGGAGCACAGATACGCAGTATTTT.

The chain couples TRBV10-2 to TRBJ1-5; perhaps TRBD1 as D (6 bases). CDR3 length: 15 residues. Looked up from germline, CDR1 is WSHSY and CDR2 is SAAADI. With 0 bases removed from V and 7 bases from J, the gap between germline ends came to 13 bases. CDR3 bases: TGCGCCAGCAGTGAGTCGGGGGGGCGCGGGCAGCCCCAGCATTTT. It is translated as CASSESGGRGQPQHF.

Ten or more counts support this clonotype. The CDR3 reads CASSPLPQGGTFGYTF. The CDR3 DNA reads TGTGCCAGCAGCCCACTCCCCCAGGGAGGGACCTTTGGCTACACCTTC. V is TRBV12-3 or TRBV12-4 and J is TRBJ1-2, with D possibly being TRBD1 (5 bases). This CDR3 has 16 amino acids. V lost 6 bases to trimming and J lost 7 bases, with 24 bases between them.

This clonotype was counted between two and nine times. The chain carries TRBV27 and TRBJ1-1, with D unresolved. The CDR3 totals 13 residues. Trimming stripped 1 base from V and 4 bases from J, with 7 bases between. Germline V lookup: CDR1 MNHEY, CDR2 SMNVEV (reference sequence). The CDR3 here is CASSLYTSTEAFF. CDR3 bases: TGTGCCAGCAGTTTATATACAAGCACTGAAGCTTTCTTT.

There are many counts of this clonotype. The chain recombines TRBV25-1 with TRBJ2-3; 9 bases line up with TRBD1. The germline CDR1 and CDR2 sequences are MGHDK and SYGVNS. The CDR3 runs to 16 residues. V dropped 4 bases and J dropped 5; count of bases not matched to a gene: 10. CDR3 coding DNA: TGTGCCAGCAGTGTTATCGGGACAGGGACAGGAGATACGCAGTATTTT. This encodes CASSVIGTGTGDTQYF.

In this sample, this clonotype turned up many times. V is TRBV27 and J is TRBJ1-5; no reliable D call. The CDR3 is 12 amino acids. V lost 8 bases, J lost 7 bases, and 12 bases lay in between. Germline assignment: CDR1 MNHEY and CDR2 SMNVEV (reference sequence). The CDR3 here is CASSRWGQPQHF. In DNA, the CDR3 is TGTGCCAGCTCCCGATGGGGACAGCCCCAGCATTTT.

This clonotype was found many times. The chain links TRBV9 to TRBJ1-1, with D perhaps TRBD1 (6 bases). Germline V gene lookup returns CDR1 SGDLS and CDR2 YYNGEE. Trimming stripped 3 bases from V and 1 base from J, with 22 bases between. The CDR3 loop spans 18 amino acids. The CDR3 spells CASSAPSSGGAGNTEAFF. In DNA form, the CDR3 reads TGTGCCAGCAGCGCCCCCTCGTCGGGGGGGGCCGGGAACACTGAAGCTTTCTTT. The variable domain in full, completed from reference TRBV9 and TRBJ1-1, reads DSGVTQTPKHLITATGQRVTLRCSPRSGDLSVYWYQQSLDQGLQFLIQYYNGEERAKGNILERFSAQQFPDLHSELNLSSLELGDSALYFCASSAPSSGGAGNTEAFFGQGTRLTVV.

Remarks on this clonotype: At one end, the junction sequence differs from germline, possibly due to a read error. The V call is TRBV4-1, the J call TRBJ1-5; tentatively, D is TRBD1 (5 bases). Germline CDR1 and CDR2: MGHRA and YSYEKL. CDR3 length: 17 amino acids. The CDR3 sequence: CASSPRRVRDPNQPQNF. The CDR3 DNA reads as TGCGCCAGCAGCCCCCGGAGAGTCAGGGACCCCAATCAGCCCCAGAATTTT.